The 6 T cell receptor beta chains given below trace back to one sample, sequenced in a study of blood T cell repertoires in COVID-19 (dated by TCRdb to 2019 to 2021). The library was produced with the immunoSEQ multiplex PCR assay. TCRdb retrieved this table from immuneACCESS and kept in-frame rearrangements only. Not all clones are present; in checked studies, unresolved V genes account for under half, and no reason is known for the remainder. Recorded for this sample are 93,000 or so clones; approximately 84% of them occurred a single time. 5% to 8% of the sample belongs to the ten largest clones. The sample taken for sequencing was peripheral blood. The receptors come from a human donor in a cohort sampled during active COVID-19.

The rearrangement links TRBV2 to TRBJ2-1; TRBD2 matches at 12 bases. V shed 4 bases, J shed 5 bases, and the junction held 0 bases outside the gene matches. Germline CDR1 SNHLY, CDR2 FYNNEI. The CDR3 is made up of 14 amino acids. In nucleotides, the CDR3 is TGTGCCAGCAGTGGGACTAGCGGGGACAATGAGCAGTTCTTC. Residues: CASSGTSGDNEQFF.

The table lists this clone with a count of one. The chain joins TRBV3-1 (or the pseudogene TRBV3-2) to TRBJ1-4, with unresolved D. The CDR3 consists of 14 residues. Germline loops: CDR1 LGHDT, CDR2 YNNKEL (reference sequence). V was pared by 4 bases and J by 7 bases, with 13 bases between. In nucleotides, the CDR3 is TGTGCCAGCAGCCCCTGGCTGTCGGGTGAAAAACTGTTTTTT. Translated: CASSPWLSGEKLFF.

The chain links TRBV9 to TRBJ2-5; 8 bases fit TRBD2. This CDR3 has 15 amino acids. Trimming removed 2 bases from V and 0 bases from J; junction bases left unmatched: 3. Germline assignment: CDR1 SGDLS and CDR2 YYNGEE. CDR3 sequence: CASSVAGGYQETQYF. The CDR3 bases are TGTGCCAGCAGCGTCGCGGGGGGATACCAAGAGACCCAGTACTTC. The full variable domain, rest sourced from reference TRBV9 and TRBJ2-5, is DSGVTQTPKHLITATGQRVTLRCSPRSGDLSVYWYQQSLDQGLQFLIQYYNGEERAKGNILERFSAQQFPDLHSELNLSSLELGDSALYFCASSVAGGYQETQYFGPGTRLLVL.

J is TRBJ1-1 and V is TRBV5-4; 7 nucleotides agree with TRBD1. Germline V lookup: CDR1 SGHNT, CDR2 YYREEE (reference sequence). The CDR3 is 15 amino acids. V was pared by 4 bases and J by 1 base, with 7 bases of the junction left unmatched. CDR3 sequence: CASSPQGSRNTEAFF. For the CDR3, the DNA is TGTGCCAGCAGCCCACAGGGGTCACGGAACACTGAAGCTTTCTTT.

The rearrangement uses TRBV4-1 and TRBJ2-3; 11 nucleotides line up with TRBD2. Trimming took 3 bases from V and 7 from J; bases not matched to a gene: 9. CDR1 and CDR2 from the germline V gene are MGHRA and YSYEKL. The CDR3 has 16 residues. In DNA form, the CDR3 reads TGCGCCAGCAGCCAGATAGCGGGAGGGGAGCGGAATACGCAGTATTTT. This sequence encodes CASSQIAGGERNTQYF.

The genes are TRBV7-9 and TRBJ2-3; 7 positions match TRBD1. CDR1 and CDR2 (germline): SEHNR, FQNEAQ (reference sequence). The trim removed 3 bases at V and 1 base at J, leaving 10 bases unmatched. There are 17 residues in the CDR3. The CDR3, as DNA: TGTGCCAGCAGCTTGCGAAGCGCCGGGACAGGCACAGATACGCAGTATTTT. Its translation: CASSLRSAGTGTDTQYF.